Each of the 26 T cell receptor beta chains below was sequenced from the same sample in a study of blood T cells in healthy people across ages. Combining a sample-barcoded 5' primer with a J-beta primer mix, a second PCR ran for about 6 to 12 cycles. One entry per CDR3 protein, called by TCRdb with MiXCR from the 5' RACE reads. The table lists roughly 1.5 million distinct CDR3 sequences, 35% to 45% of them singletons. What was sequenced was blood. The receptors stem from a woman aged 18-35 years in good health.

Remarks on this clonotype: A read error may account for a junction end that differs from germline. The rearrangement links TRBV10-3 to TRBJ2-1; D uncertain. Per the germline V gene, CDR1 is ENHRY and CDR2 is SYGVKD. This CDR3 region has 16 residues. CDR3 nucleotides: TGTGCCGTCAGTGAGTCGAACGGGTTTGTCTACAATGAGCAGTTCTTC. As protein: CAVSESNGFVYNEQFF.

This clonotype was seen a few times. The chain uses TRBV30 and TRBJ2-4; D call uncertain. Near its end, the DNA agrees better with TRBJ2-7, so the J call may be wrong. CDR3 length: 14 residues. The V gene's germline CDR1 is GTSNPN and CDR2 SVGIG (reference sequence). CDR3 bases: TGTGCCTGGAGTGGATTAGGGAATCGGTACGAGCAGTACTTC. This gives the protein CAWSGLGNRYEQYF.

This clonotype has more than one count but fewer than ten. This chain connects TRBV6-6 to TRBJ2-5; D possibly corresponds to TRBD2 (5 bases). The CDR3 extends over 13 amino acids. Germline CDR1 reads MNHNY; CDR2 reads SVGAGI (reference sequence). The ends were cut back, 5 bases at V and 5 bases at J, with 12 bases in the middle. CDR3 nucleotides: TGTGCCAGCAGTAGCACTAGGCCGGAGACCCAGTACTTC. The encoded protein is CASSSTRPETQYF.

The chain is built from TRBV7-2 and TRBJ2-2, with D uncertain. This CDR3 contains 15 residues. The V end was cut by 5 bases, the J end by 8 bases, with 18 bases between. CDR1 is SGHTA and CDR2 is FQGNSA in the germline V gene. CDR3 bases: TGTGCCAGCAGCCCCGGCAGCCAACTTAAGGGGGAGCTGTTTTTT. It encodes CASSPGSQLKGELFF.

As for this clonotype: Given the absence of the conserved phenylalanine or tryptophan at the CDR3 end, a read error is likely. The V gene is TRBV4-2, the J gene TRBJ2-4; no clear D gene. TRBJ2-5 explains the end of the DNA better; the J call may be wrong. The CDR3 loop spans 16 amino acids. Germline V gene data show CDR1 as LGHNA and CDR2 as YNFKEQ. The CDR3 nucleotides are TGTGCCAGCAGCCAAGATTCGGCGAGACATCGGGAGACCCAGTACCTC. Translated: CASSQDSARHRETQYL.

CDR3 amino acids: CASSSPGQVNQPQHF. Here the CDR3 DNA reads TGTGCCAGCAGTTCACCGGGACAGGTTAATCAGCCCCAGCATTTT. The chain joins TRBV28 to TRBJ1-5, with 8 positions matching TRBD1. V was clipped by 4 bases and J by 4 bases; unmatched bases: 6. The germline V gene has CDR1 MDHEN and CDR2 SYDVKM. CDR3 length: 15 residues.

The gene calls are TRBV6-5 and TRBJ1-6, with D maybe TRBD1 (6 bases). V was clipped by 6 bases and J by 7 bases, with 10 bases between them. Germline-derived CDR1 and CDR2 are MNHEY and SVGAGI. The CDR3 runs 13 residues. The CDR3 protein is CASSRGQNSPLHF. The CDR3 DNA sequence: TGTGCCAGCAGCCGGGGGCAAAATTCACCCCTCCACTTT.

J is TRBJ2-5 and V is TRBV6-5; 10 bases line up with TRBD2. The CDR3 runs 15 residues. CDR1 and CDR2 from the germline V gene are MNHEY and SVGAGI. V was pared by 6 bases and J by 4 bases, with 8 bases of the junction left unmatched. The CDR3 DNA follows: TGTGCCAGCAGGTCTAGCGGGAGATTTCCAGAGACCCAGTACTTC. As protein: CASRSSGRFPETQYF.

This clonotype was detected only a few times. CDR3 region: CASNTAGSGANVLTF. The CDR3 DNA reads TGTGCCAGCAATACGGCGGGCTCTGGGGCCAACGTCCTGACTTTC. This chain connects TRBV25-1 to TRBJ2-6, with TRBD2 as a possible D gene (5 bases). V shed 7 bases and J shed 0 bases, with 10 bases lying between them. Looked up from germline, CDR1 is MGHDK and CDR2 is SYGVNS. The CDR3 has 15 residues.

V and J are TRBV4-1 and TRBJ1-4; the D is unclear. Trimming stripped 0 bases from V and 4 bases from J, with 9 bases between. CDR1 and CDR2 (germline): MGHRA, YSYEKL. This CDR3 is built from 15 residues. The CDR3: CASSQEAEINEKLFF. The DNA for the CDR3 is TGCGCCAGCAGCCAAGAGGCGGAGATTAATGAAAAACTGTTTTTT.

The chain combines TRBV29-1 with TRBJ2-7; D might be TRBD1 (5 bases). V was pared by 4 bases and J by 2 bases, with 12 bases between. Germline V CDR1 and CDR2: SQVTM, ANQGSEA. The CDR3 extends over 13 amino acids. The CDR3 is CSVARQHAYEQYF. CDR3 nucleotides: TGCAGCGTTGCTAGACAGCACGCCTACGAGCAGTACTTC.

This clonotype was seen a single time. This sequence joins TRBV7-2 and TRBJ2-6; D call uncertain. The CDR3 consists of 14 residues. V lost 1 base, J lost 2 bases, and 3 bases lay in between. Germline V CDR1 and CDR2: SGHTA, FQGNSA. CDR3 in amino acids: CASSLEAGANVLTF. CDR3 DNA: TGTGCCAGCAGCTTAGAGGCTGGGGCCAACGTCCTGACTTTC.

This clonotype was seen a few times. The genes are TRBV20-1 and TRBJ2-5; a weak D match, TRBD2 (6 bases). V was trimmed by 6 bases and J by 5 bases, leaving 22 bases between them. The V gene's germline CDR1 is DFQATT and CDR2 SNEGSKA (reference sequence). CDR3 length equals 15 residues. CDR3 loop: CSAIRPQLGGETQYF. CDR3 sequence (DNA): TGCAGTGCCATCCGACCCCAATTGGGGGGTGAGACCCAGTACTTC.

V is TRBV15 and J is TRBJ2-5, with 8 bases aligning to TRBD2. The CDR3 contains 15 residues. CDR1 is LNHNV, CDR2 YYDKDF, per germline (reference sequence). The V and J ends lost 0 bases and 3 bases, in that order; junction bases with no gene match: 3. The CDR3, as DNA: TGTGCCACCAGCAGAGATCGTAGCGGGGAAGAGACCCAGTACTTC. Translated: CATSRDRSGEETQYF.

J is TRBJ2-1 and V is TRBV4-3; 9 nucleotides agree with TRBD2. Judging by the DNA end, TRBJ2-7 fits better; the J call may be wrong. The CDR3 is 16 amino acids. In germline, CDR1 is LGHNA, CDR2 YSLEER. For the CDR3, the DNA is TGCGCCAGCAGCCAAGTGCGGGGGGGCTCCTACAATGAGCAGTACTTC. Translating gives CASSQVRGGSYNEQYF.

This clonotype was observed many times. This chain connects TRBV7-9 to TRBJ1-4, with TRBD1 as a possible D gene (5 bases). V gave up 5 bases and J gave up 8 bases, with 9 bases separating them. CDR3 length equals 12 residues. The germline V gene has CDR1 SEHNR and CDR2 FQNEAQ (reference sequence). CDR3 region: CASSPRGEKLFF. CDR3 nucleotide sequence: TGTGCCAGCAGCCCACGGGGCGAAAAACTGTTTTTT.

The CDR3 sequence is CSARRILAQSYNEQYF. The CDR3 nucleotides are TGCAGTGCTAGACGCATACTAGCGCAGTCCTACAATGAGCAGTACTTC. The genes are TRBV20-1 and TRBJ2-7; 7 bases map to TRBD2. With 2 bases clipped from V and 7 bases from J, the junction kept 17 bases outside the gene matches. CDR3 size: 16 residues. The germline V gene has CDR1 DFQATT and CDR2 SNEGSKA (reference sequence).

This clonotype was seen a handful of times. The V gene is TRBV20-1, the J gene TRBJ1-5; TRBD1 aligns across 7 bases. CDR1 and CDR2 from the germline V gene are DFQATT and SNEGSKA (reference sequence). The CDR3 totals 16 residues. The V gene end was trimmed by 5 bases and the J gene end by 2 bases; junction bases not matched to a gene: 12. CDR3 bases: TGCAGTGCTTACACAGGGGTAGAGGGCGGCAATCAGCCCCAGCATTTT. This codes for CSAYTGVEGGNQPQHF.

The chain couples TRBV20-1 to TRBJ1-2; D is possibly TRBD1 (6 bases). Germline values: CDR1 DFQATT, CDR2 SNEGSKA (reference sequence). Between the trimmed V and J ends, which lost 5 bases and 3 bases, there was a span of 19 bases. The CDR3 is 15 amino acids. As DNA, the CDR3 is TGCAGTGCTTCCAGGGGTGGGAGGGCCCACTATGGCTACACCTTC. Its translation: CSASRGGRAHYGYTF.

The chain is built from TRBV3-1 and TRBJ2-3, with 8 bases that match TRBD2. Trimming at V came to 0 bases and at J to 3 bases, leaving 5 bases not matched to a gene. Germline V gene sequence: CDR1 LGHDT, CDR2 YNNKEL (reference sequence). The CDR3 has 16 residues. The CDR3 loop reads CASSQDTLAGTDTQYF. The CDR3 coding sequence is TGTGCCAGCAGCCAAGATACCCTAGCGGGTACAGATACGCAGTATTTT.

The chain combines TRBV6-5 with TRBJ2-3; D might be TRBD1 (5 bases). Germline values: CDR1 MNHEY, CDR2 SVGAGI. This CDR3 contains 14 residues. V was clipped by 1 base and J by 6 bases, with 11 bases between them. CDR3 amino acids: CASSYFFRDDTQYF. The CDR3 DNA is TGTGCCAGCAGTTACTTCTTCAGGGATGATACGCAGTATTTT.

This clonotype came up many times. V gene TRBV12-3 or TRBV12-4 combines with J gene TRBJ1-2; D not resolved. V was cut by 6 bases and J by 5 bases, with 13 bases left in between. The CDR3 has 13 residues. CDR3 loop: CASSLERRYGYTF. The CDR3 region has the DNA TGTGCCAGCAGCCTCGAGCGTAGGTATGGCTACACCTTC.

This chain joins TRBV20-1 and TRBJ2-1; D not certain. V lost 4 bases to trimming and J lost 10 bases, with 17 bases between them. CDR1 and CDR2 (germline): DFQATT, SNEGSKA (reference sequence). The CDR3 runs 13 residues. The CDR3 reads CSATVRPPYEQFF. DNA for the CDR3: TGCAGTGCTACGGTGCGGCCTCCCTACGAGCAGTTCTTC.

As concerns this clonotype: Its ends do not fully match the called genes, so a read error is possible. CDR3 amino acids: CGARQEERSSYNSPLHF. In DNA form, the CDR3 reads TGCGGTGCCCGACAGGAGGAACGGAGCTCCTATAATTCACCCCTCCACTTT. V usage is TRBV20-1 and J usage is TRBJ1-6, with D tentatively TRBD1 (6 bases). The CDR3 consists of 17 residues. CDR1 DFQATT and CDR2 SNEGSKA come from the germline V gene (reference sequence).

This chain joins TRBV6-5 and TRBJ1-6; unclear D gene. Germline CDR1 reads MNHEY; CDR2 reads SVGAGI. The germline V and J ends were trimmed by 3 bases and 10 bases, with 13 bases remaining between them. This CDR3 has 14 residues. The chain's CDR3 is CASSYDPNDSPLHF. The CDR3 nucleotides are TGTGCCAGCAGTTATGACCCAAACGACTCACCCCTCCACTTT.

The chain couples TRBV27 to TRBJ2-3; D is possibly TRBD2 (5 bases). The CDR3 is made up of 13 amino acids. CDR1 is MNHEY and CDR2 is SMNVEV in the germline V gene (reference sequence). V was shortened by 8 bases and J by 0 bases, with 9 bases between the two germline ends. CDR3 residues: CASQRISTDTQYF. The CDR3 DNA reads TGTGCCAGCCAGCGGATTAGCACAGATACGCAGTATTTT.